A selection of T cell receptor beta chains follows, all from one sample in a study of blood T cell repertoires in COVID-19. Using immunoSEQ multiplex PCR, the repertoire was profiled, and TCRdb retains in-frame clones only, with some absent. The sample has 150,000 to 200,000 clones; approximately 80% are singletons. Sequencing was carried out using peripheral blood. The receptor source for this set is a man aged 50 or older who had recovered from COVID-19. CDR3s include the opening cysteine and the closing phenylalanine or tryptophan. D genes are given only for firm matches. Rows give clone size only sometimes, using once, few, many, or a class for an expanded clone.

>NA|NA|14|TRBJ2-2|TRBV11-1
CASSGGVGTGELFF
TGTGCCAGCAGCGGAGGGGTGGGCACCGGGGAGCTGTTTTTT
>NA|NA|15|TRBJ2-7|TRBV11-2
CASSSPGSSLYEQYF
TGTGCCAGCAGCTCCCCGGGAAGTAGCCTCTACGAGCAGTACTTC
>NA|NA|14|TRBJ1-3|TRBV9
CASSRGSSGNTIYF
TGTGCCAGCAGCAGGGGTAGCTCTGGAAACACCATATATTTT
>NA|TRBD2|15|TRBJ2-7|TRBV6-5
CASREIAGGYYEQYF
TGTGCCAGCAGGGAGATAGCGGGAGGCTACTACGAGCAGTACTTC
>few|TRBD2|15|TRBJ2-3|TRBV5-1
CASSLSGRGTDTQYF
TGCGCCAGCAGTCTTAGCGGGAGAGGGACAGATACGCAGTATTTT
>NA|TRBD2|16|TRBJ2-1|TRBV6-5
CASSSQTSGVEDEQFF
TGTGCCAGCAGTTCCCAGACTAGCGGGGTGGAGGATGAGCAGTTCTTC
>NA|NA|12|TRBJ2-1|TRBV7-3
CASSLQAGEQFF
TGTGCCAGCAGCTTACAGGCGGGTGAGCAGTTCTTC
>NA|NA|13|TRBJ2-5|TRBV12-3/TRBV12-4
CASSLAAQETQYF
TGTGCCAGCAGTCTGGCGGCGCAAGAGACCCAGTACTTC
>few|TRBD1|14|TRBJ2-7|TRBV11-2
CASSADRVTHEQYF
TGTGCCAGCAGCGCCGACAGGGTCACCCACGAGCAGTACTTC
>NA|NA|14|TRBJ2-3|TRBV5-1
CASSLMSRGDTQYF
TGCGCCAGCAGCTTGATGTCCAGGGGAGATACGCAGTATTTT
>once|NA|12|TRBJ2-7|TRBV7-9
CASSRSGYEQYF
TGTGCCAGCAGCCGTAGCGGCTACGAGCAGTACTTC
>NA|TRBD2|19|TRBJ2-2|TRBV7-7
CASSLAWTSGRIGTGELFF
TGTGCCAGCAGCTTAGCGTGGACTAGCGGGAGAATCGGTACCGGGGAGCTGTTTTTT
>once|TRBD2|14|TRBJ2-7|TRBV6-5
CASSSPRGSYEQYF
TGTGCCAGCAGCTCTCCGCGGGGGTCCTACGAGCAGTACTTC
>NA|NA|12|TRBJ1-4|TRBV3-1/TRBV3-2
CASSQGVEKLFF
TGTGCCAGCAGCCAGGGAGTTGAAAAACTGTTTTTT
>NA|TRBD2|16|TRBJ2-7|TRBV5-6
CASSLGPSGALYEQYF
TGTGCCAGCAGCTTAGGGCCTAGCGGGGCTCTCTACGAGCAGTACTTC
>NA|TRBD2|13|TRBJ2-1|TRBV7-3
CASTGLAYNEQFF
TGTGCCAGCACTGGACTAGCATACAATGAGCAGTTCTTC